Each of the 4 T cell receptor beta chains below was sequenced from the same sample in a study of OX40 agonist ivuxolimab in advanced cancers. Here immunoSEQ multiplex PCR was the method, and the copy in TCRdb shows in-frame clones only, minus some. Here the sample spans 75,000 to 80,000 clones, around 83% being singletons. The starting material was CD4+ or CD8+ T cells sorted from blood, obtained in a trial of the OX40 agonist ivuxolimab. These receptors were taken from an adult with an advanced solid tumor such as melanoma, head and neck, liver or kidney cancer.

This clone was seen once. V usage is TRBV7-2 and J usage is TRBJ2-7; a possible D gene is TRBD2 (6 bases). V was clipped by 5 bases and J by 7 bases, with 15 bases between them. CDR1 and CDR2 (germline): SGHTA, FQGNSA. The CDR3 runs 13 residues. The CDR3 spells CASSLYTSFEQYF. The CDR3 DNA reads TGTGCCAGCAGCCTCTACACTAGCTTTGAGCAGTACTTC.

The chain carries TRBV27 and TRBJ1-2; 7 bases fit TRBD1. CDR3 size: 17 residues. Germline V CDR1 and CDR2: MNHEY, SMNVEV (reference sequence). After removal of 5 bases from V and 2 bases from J, the junction contained 14 bases not matched to a gene. CDR3 amino acids: CASSRYAGQSPNYGYTF. The CDR3 DNA reads as TGTGCCAGCAGTCGATATGCGGGACAGTCCCCCAACTATGGCTACACCTTC.

The chain has TRBV6-5 and TRBJ2-5; the match to TRBD1 covers 7 bases. The V gene's germline CDR1 is MNHEY and CDR2 SVGAGI. This CDR3 is built from 15 residues. V lost 5 bases to trimming and J lost 6 bases; unmatched junction nucleotides: 12. The CDR3 reads CASSILPDRAKTQYF. The CDR3 bases are TGTGCCAGCAGTATTCTTCCCGACAGGGCAAAGACCCAGTACTTC.

This chain links TRBV5-1 with TRBJ1-1, with a weak D call TRBD1 (5 bases). V gave up 4 bases and J gave up 1 base, with 11 bases separating them. The CDR3 is 14 residues long. The germline CDR1 and CDR2 sequences are SGHRS and YFSETQ. The CDR3 region is CASSASGTNTEAFF. The CDR3 DNA sequence: TGCGCCAGCAGCGCATCCGGGACGAACACTGAAGCTTTCTTT.